The rows below give T cell receptor beta chains drawn from one sample of a study of human T cells and chemical hapten exposure. In TCRdb, the RACE reads were re-called with MiXCR into one record per CDR3 protein. The data show roughly 380,000 distinct CDR3 sequences, roughly 4.8% seen once. The material was whole blood, obtained in connection with sensitization to the hapten diphenylcyclopropenone (DPC). The receptors were sampled from a woman between 45 and 65 years old with alopecia areata. Some clones in this sample may be carry-over from other donors' samples. Both conserved end residues are part of each CDR3. The order of the fields is CDR3 protein, J gene, V gene.

cdr3_aa: CATSRDTKDSPLHF; j_call: TRBJ1-6; v_call: TRBV15
cdr3_aa: CASSLETGPKPQHF; j_call: TRBJ1-5; v_call: TRBV7-2
cdr3_aa: CASSWQGSDEQFF; j_call: TRBJ2-1; v_call: TRBV27
cdr3_aa: CASSLGPYPQETQYF; j_call: TRBJ2-5; v_call: TRBV11-2
cdr3_aa: CASSPPFREDTQYF; j_call: TRBJ2-3; v_call: TRBV7-9
cdr3_aa: CASSEMDYGYTF; j_call: TRBJ1-2; v_call: TRBV18
cdr3_aa: CASGLGLAGAYNEQFF; j_call: TRBJ2-1; v_call: TRBV12-5
cdr3_aa: CASSQARRGADYGYTF; j_call: TRBJ1-2; v_call: TRBV4-2
cdr3_aa: CASSLAGAGVYNEQFF; j_call: TRBJ2-1; v_call: TRBV7-8
cdr3_aa: CASSHQGIPQETQYF; j_call: TRBJ2-5; v_call: TRBV27
cdr3_aa: CSALTENRGGEFNSPLHF; j_call: TRBJ1-6; v_call: TRBV20-1
cdr3_aa: CASSQEEGRQGYGYTF; j_call: TRBJ1-2; v_call: TRBV4-3
cdr3_aa: CASSLGPPSGANVLTF; j_call: TRBJ2-6; v_call: TRBV28
cdr3_aa: CASELDQGSPLHF; j_call: TRBJ1-6; v_call: TRBV6-1
cdr3_aa: CASSYSGIDNSPLHF; j_call: TRBJ1-6; v_call: TRBV28
cdr3_aa: CASSLAAGVNQPQHF; j_call: TRBJ1-5; v_call: TRBV5-5
cdr3_aa: CASSVEDNYGYTF; j_call: TRBJ1-2; v_call: TRBV9
cdr3_aa: CASSPRQVSYNEQFF; j_call: TRBJ2-1; v_call: TRBV28
cdr3_aa: CASSLWTGGSWEQFF; j_call: TRBJ2-1; v_call: TRBV7-6
cdr3_aa: CSSRDRVYTEAFF; j_call: TRBJ1-1; v_call: TRBV29-1
cdr3_aa: CASASGGGEKLFF; j_call: TRBJ1-4; v_call: TRBV5-1
cdr3_aa: CASSLGRLSNQPQHF; j_call: TRBJ1-5; v_call: TRBV5-5
cdr3_aa: CASSSVLGEKLFF; j_call: TRBJ1-4; v_call: TRBV5-1
cdr3_aa: CASSLGGRGRGTEAFF; j_call: TRBJ1-1; v_call: TRBV5-1
cdr3_aa: CASSQDDREQYF; j_call: TRBJ2-7; v_call: TRBV4-3
cdr3_aa: CASSFGGGGTEAFF; j_call: TRBJ1-1; v_call: TRBV28
cdr3_aa: CASSLDQGYYEQYF; j_call: TRBJ2-7; v_call: TRBV11-2
cdr3_aa: CASRKGTLTGELFF; j_call: TRBJ2-2; v_call: TRBV2